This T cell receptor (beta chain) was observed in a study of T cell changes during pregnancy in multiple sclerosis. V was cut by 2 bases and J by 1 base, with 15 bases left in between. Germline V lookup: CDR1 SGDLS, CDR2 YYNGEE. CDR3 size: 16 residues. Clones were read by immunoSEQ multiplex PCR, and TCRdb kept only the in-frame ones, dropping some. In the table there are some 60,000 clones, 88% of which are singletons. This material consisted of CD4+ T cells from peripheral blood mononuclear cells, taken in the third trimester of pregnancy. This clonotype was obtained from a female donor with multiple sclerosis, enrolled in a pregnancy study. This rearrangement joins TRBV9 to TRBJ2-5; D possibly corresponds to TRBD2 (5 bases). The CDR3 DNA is TGTGCCAGCAGCGTGTCGACTATGAGCCGCCAAGAGACCCAGTACTTC. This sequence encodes CASSVSTMSRQETQYF.